One and the same sample provided the 30 T cell receptor beta chains below, sequenced in a study of T cell responses to AZD1222 COVID-19 vaccine. Clones were read by immunoSEQ multiplex PCR, and TCRdb kept only the in-frame ones, dropping some. The sample lists some 150,000 clones, roughly 90% occurring once. The source material was peripheral blood, sampled 28 days after the second AZD1222 dose. These receptors originate from an adult who received the AZD1222 COVID-19 vaccine.

As to this clone: This sample also contains other DNA sequences that code for the same CDR3. This sequence joins TRBV19 and TRBJ1-1; D gene uncertain. The CDR3 length is 13 residues. Germline V lookup: CDR1 LNHDA, CDR2 SQIVND (reference sequence). Trimming took 3 bases from V and 5 from J, leaving 10 bases between them. CDR3 coding DNA: TGTGCCAGTAGTATTTCCCGAGGAACTGAAGCTTTCTTT. It yields the protein CASSISRGTEAFF.

This chain joins TRBV27 and TRBJ2-3; 8 bases line up with TRBD2. This CDR3 spans 20 amino acids. Germline V lookup: CDR1 MNHEY, CDR2 SMNVEV (reference sequence). V dropped 5 bases and J dropped 0; count of bases not matched to a gene: 19. CDR3 sequence (DNA): TGTGCCAGCAGTCTCATACCCTTAGAAACGGGGGGGGAAAGCACAGATACGCAGTATTTT. Its protein is CASSLIPLETGGESTDTQYF.

The CDR3 DNA reads TGCAGCGTTGATTTAGGGTCCGGGGGAGCTTTCTTT. It codes for CSVDLGSGGAFF. V and J are TRBV29-1 and TRBJ1-1; tentatively, D is TRBD1 (5 bases). The CDR3 contains 12 residues. Germline CDR1 is SQVTM and CDR2 is ANQGSEA. V was pared by 3 bases and J by 10 bases, with 15 bases between. Full variable domain (rest looked up from reference TRBV29-1 and TRBJ1-1): SAVISQKPSRDICQRGTSLTIQCQVDSQVTMMFWYRQQPGQSLTLIATANQGSEATYESGFVIDKFPISRPNLTFSTLTVSNMSPEDSSIYLCSVDLGSGGAFFGQGTRLTVV.

V and J are TRBV19 and TRBJ2-2; D is undetermined. V dropped 0 bases and J dropped 4 bases, with 9 bases sitting between them. The CDR3 totals 15 residues. From germline, CDR1 is LNHDA and CDR2 SQIVND (reference sequence). The CDR3 nucleotides read TGTGCCAGTAGTATAGACAGACAAGTCACCGGGGAGCTGTTTTTT. It codes for CASSIDRQVTGELFF. The whole variable domain, filled in from reference TRBV19 and TRBJ2-2, reads DGGITQSPKYLFRKEGQNVTLSCEQNLNHDAMYWYRQDPGQGLRLIYYSQIVNDFQKGDIAEGYSVSREKKESFPLTVTSAQKNPTAFYLCASSIDRQVTGELFFGEGSRLTVL.

This clone was counted once. The chain couples TRBV28 to TRBJ2-1; D is unclear. The CDR3 has 14 amino acids. With 8 bases removed from V and 1 base from J, the gap between germline ends came to 12 bases. Germline lookup yields CDR1 MDHEN and CDR2 SYDVKM. The CDR3 loop is CASFSRVSYNEQFF. CDR3 coding DNA: TGTGCCAGCTTTTCAAGGGTATCCTACAATGAGCAGTTCTTC.

V usage is TRBV30 and J usage is TRBJ2-7, with D perhaps matching TRBD1 (6 bases). Per the germline V gene, CDR1 is GTSNPN and CDR2 is SVGIG (reference sequence). Trimming cost V 2 bases and J 0 bases, with 14 bases left between them. The CDR3 extends over 15 amino acids. In DNA form, the CDR3 reads TGTGCCTGGAGTACAGACAGGACCCCCTCCTACGAGCAGTACTTC. Residues: CAWSTDRTPSYEQYF.

This chain links TRBV7-9 with TRBJ1-1; D uncertain. The ends were cut back, 5 bases at V and 5 bases at J, with 12 bases in the middle. This CDR3 is 13 amino acids long. The germline gives CDR1 SEHNR, CDR2 FQNEAQ (reference sequence). The CDR3 sequence is CASSEGPWTEAFF. The CDR3 nucleotides read TGTGCCAGCAGCGAAGGTCCCTGGACTGAAGCTTTCTTT.

The CDR3 DNA follows: TGCGCCAGCAGCCGGGAGGGTTGGACAGTCAATCAGCCCCAGCATTTT. Translation: CASSREGWTVNQPQHF. The chain is built from TRBV4-1 and TRBJ1-5; a possible D gene is TRBD1 (6 bases). The CDR3 covers 16 residues. V was trimmed by 4 bases and J by 3 bases, leaving 16 bases between them. Germline CDR1 reads MGHRA; CDR2 reads YSYEKL.

This chain's CDR3 is CASRGAGGPKELFF. In DNA form, the CDR3 reads TGTGCCTCCCGGGGAGCGGGGGGGCCGAAGGAGCTGTTTTTT. The V and J genes are TRBV15 and TRBJ2-2, with 10 bases lining up with TRBD2. Germline CDR1 and CDR2: LNHNV and YYDKDF (reference sequence). CDR3 length equals 14 residues. Trimming took 11 bases from V and 10 from J; bases not matched to a gene: 13.

The chain is built from TRBV9 and TRBJ2-3; 8 bases are a match to TRBD1. The CDR3 extends over 16 amino acids. Trimming cost V 0 bases and J 4 bases; bases outside gene matches: 7. The germline V gene has CDR1 SGDLS and CDR2 YYNGEE. The CDR3 protein is CASSVGSGGFADTQYF. The CDR3 DNA reads TGTGCCAGCAGCGTAGGTTCAGGGGGCTTCGCAGATACGCAGTATTTT.

This clone was seen a handful of times. The same CDR3 can be traced to other DNA sequences in this sample. This sequence joins TRBV12-3 or TRBV12-4 and TRBJ2-3, with D unclear. CDR3 size: 11 residues. With 3 bases removed from V and 4 bases from J, the gap between germline ends came to 2 bases. The DNA for the CDR3 is TGTGCCAGCAGTTTCTCAGATACGCAGTATTTT. This sequence encodes CASSFSDTQYF.

This chain's CDR3 is CSASSGEQFF. CDR3 in DNA: TGCAGTGCTAGTAGTGGTGAGCAGTTCTTC. This chain joins TRBV20-1 and TRBJ2-1; the D is unclear. V dropped 3 bases and J dropped 9 bases, with 6 bases sitting between them. Germline V gene data show CDR1 as DFQATT and CDR2 as SNEGSKA (reference sequence). The CDR3 spans 10 residues.

The V gene is TRBV12-3 or TRBV12-4, the J gene TRBJ1-5, with TRBD1 identical over 7 bases. The CDR3 has 13 amino acids. The ends lost 6 bases at V and 5 bases at J; junction bases unmatched: 4. CDR3 nucleotide sequence: TGTGCCAGCAGACCCACAGGGGATCAGCCCCAGCATTTT. It yields the protein CASRPTGDQPQHF.

The chain uses TRBV9 and TRBJ1-3; perhaps TRBD1 as D (5 bases). The germline CDR1 and CDR2 sequences are SGDLS and YYNGEE. The CDR3 contains 14 residues. Trimming cost V 4 bases and J 1 base, with 9 bases left between them. The CDR3 here is CASSTGSSGNTIYF. The CDR3 nucleotides read TGTGCCAGCAGCACAGGAAGTTCTGGAAACACCATATATTTT.

V usage is TRBV7-2 and J usage is TRBJ2-3, with 7 bases aligning to TRBD2. The CDR3 runs 15 residues. The V and J ends lost 4 bases and 1 base, in that order; junction bases with no gene match: 5. Germline V gives CDR1 SGHTA, CDR2 FQGNSA. For the CDR3, the DNA is TGTGCCAGCAGCTCCCCCGCGGGGGGCACAGATACGCAGTATTTT. Its translation is CASSSPAGGTDTQYF.

The genes are TRBV12-3 or TRBV12-4 and TRBJ1-2; D is unclear. The CDR3 contains 13 residues. Trimming cost V 3 bases and J 1 base, with 6 bases left between them. The CDR3 DNA follows: TGTGCCAGCAGTTTCCCAATTAACTATGGCTACACCTTC. Translating it yields CASSFPINYGYTF.

The V and J genes are TRBV6-5 and TRBJ1-6; D not resolved. Germline V lookup: CDR1 MNHEY, CDR2 SVGAGI. This CDR3 spans 15 amino acids. The V end was cut by 3 bases, the J end by 6 bases, with 12 bases between. CDR3 sequence reads: CASSYQQAGNSPLHF. In nucleotides, the CDR3 is TGTGCCAGCAGTTATCAGCAGGCCGGTAATTCACCCCTCCACTTT.

Only a few counts were recorded for this clone. This chain uses TRBV6-5 with TRBJ1-1; 10 bases are a match to TRBD1. The CDR3 runs to 15 residues. The germline CDR1 and CDR2 sequences are MNHEY and SVGAGI. The J segment lost 6 bases and the V segment lost 7 bases, leaving 11 bases of the junction unmatched. CDR3 bases: TGTGCCAGCATCGGGACAGGGGATTGGTCATCTGAAGCTTTCTTT. Encoded protein: CASIGTGDWSSEAFF.

V and J are TRBV5-5 and TRBJ1-1, with D uncertain. The CDR3 runs to 17 residues. Trimming removed 4 bases at V and 0 bases at J, with 19 bases between. Germline CDR1 and CDR2: SGHKS and YYEKEE (reference sequence). CDR3 loop: CASSPGPSNGVNTEAFF. In DNA form, the CDR3 reads TGTGCCAGCAGCCCGGGTCCTTCAAATGGGGTGAACACTGAAGCTTTCTTT.

DNA for the CDR3: TGTGCCAGCAGCCAAGATGGGGGGTGGAGCACAGATACGCAGTATTTT. This gives the protein CASSQDGGWSTDTQYF. This chain connects TRBV14 to TRBJ2-3, with a possible D match to TRBD2 (6 bases). This CDR3 is 16 amino acids long. Trimming pared 0 bases from V and 0 bases from J, leaving 10 bases between. CDR1 and CDR2 (germline): SGHDN, FVKESK.

The chain recombines TRBV14 with TRBJ1-1; a possible D gene is TRBD1 (6 bases). V gave up 1 base and J gave up 1 base, with 22 bases separating them. The CDR3 length is 19 residues. Germline lookup yields CDR1 SGHDN and CDR2 FVKESK. CDR3 in amino acids: CASSQGVSEGGLWNTEAFF. In DNA, the CDR3 is TGTGCCAGCAGCCAAGGAGTGTCGGAGGGGGGGTTGTGGAACACTGAAGCTTTCTTT.

This chain joins TRBV7-9 and TRBJ1-1; D is perhaps TRBD1 (6 bases). The CDR3 spans 14 residues. CDR1 is SEHNR, CDR2 FQNEAQ, per germline (reference sequence). V was trimmed by 11 bases and J by 2 bases, leaving 18 bases between them. CDR3 coding DNA: TGTGCCGGACTAAAAGGACAGCAAAACACTGAAGCTTTCTTT. Translated: CAGLKGQQNTEAFF.

The V gene is TRBV6-6, the J gene TRBJ1-1; no clear D. Germline CDR1 MNHNY, CDR2 SVGAGI (reference sequence). Trimming cost V 5 bases and J 5 bases, with 12 bases left between them. The CDR3 extends over 13 amino acids. The CDR3 loop is CASSPRLGTEAFF. DNA of the CDR3: TGTGCCAGCAGTCCCCGTTTGGGGACTGAAGCTTTCTTT.

This chain links TRBV6-4 with TRBJ2-3; perhaps TRBD2 as D (5 bases). Germline V gene data show CDR1 as MRHNA and CDR2 as SNTAGT. The CDR3 is made up of 15 amino acids. V dropped 2 bases and J dropped 2 bases, with 11 bases sitting between them. CDR3 sequence reads: CASSDKSGNTDTQYF. The CDR3 nucleotides read TGTGCCAGCAGTGACAAAAGCGGTAACACAGATACGCAGTATTTT.

The V and J genes are TRBV7-9 and TRBJ1-1, with D unclear. Germline loops: CDR1 SEHNR, CDR2 FQNEAQ (reference sequence). The V and J ends lost 0 bases and 0 bases respectively, with 5 bases between them. The CDR3 covers 14 residues. Written as DNA, the CDR3 is TGTGCCAGCAGCTTAGCTAGGGTGAACACTGAAGCTTTCTTT. Amino acids: CASSLARVNTEAFF. Looking up the rest from reference TRBV7-9 and TRBJ1-1 gives the full variable domain: DTGVSQNPRHKITKRGQNVTFRCDPISEHNRLYWYRQTLGQGPEFLTYFQNEAQLEKSRLLSDRFSAERPKGSFSTLEIQRTEQGDSAMYLCASSLARVNTEAFFGQGTRLTVV.

The chain joins TRBV27 to TRBJ1-3; no clear D. Per germline, CDR1 MNHEY and CDR2 SMNVEV (reference sequence). Trimming took 8 bases from V and 4 from J, leaving 15 bases between them. The CDR3 covers 14 residues. CDR3 region: CASRLNGGGNTIYF. In nucleotides, the CDR3 is TGTGCCAGCCGTCTTAATGGAGGGGGAAACACCATATATTTT.

The chain links TRBV5-5 to TRBJ2-7, with 7 bases identical to TRBD1. This CDR3 contains 15 residues. CDR1 SGHKS and CDR2 YYEKEE come from the germline V gene (reference sequence). Trimming took 3 bases from V and 4 from J; bases not matched to a gene: 10. The CDR3 is CASSWRGGRGYEQYF. CDR3 sequence (DNA): TGTGCCAGCAGCTGGCGAGGAGGCAGGGGGTACGAGCAGTACTTC.

This clone occurred a few times. This chain links TRBV10-3 with TRBJ1-1; a possible D gene is TRBD1 (5 bases). Deletions cut 3 bases from V and 1 base from J, with 15 bases between. The CDR3 covers 16 residues. The V gene's germline CDR1 is ENHRY and CDR2 SYGVKD. CDR3 nucleotides: TGTGCCATCAGTGAATATGGGGTGGGGACGAACACTGAAGCTTTCTTT. It codes for CAISEYGVGTNTEAFF.

This clone was recorded once. V usage is TRBV3-1 (or the pseudogene TRBV3-2) and J usage is TRBJ2-5, with TRBD2 identical over 16 bases. J lost 5 bases, V lost 5 bases, and 5 bases had no gene match. The CDR3 totals 16 residues. From germline, CDR1 is LGHDT and CDR2 YNNKEL (reference sequence). CDR3 nucleotide sequence: TGTGCCAGCAGCTTAGGGACTAGCGGGGGGGCGGAGACCCAGTACTTC. Its protein product is CASSLGTSGGAETQYF.

The chain is built from TRBV12-3 or TRBV12-4 and TRBJ1-1; the D is unclear. This CDR3 contains 12 residues. V lost 7 bases, J lost 4 bases, and 10 bases lay in between. CDR3 in amino acids: CASNPEGTEAFF. The CDR3 region has the DNA TGTGCCAGCAACCCGGAGGGCACTGAAGCTTTCTTT.